The 28 T cell receptor beta chains listed next were all sequenced from one sample in a study of blood T cell repertoires in COVID-19. Generated by immunoSEQ multiplex PCR, the TCRdb table keeps only in-frame clones and is missing some. Of about 160,000 clones listed, approximately 87% are singletons. The sample taken for sequencing was peripheral blood. Source of these receptors: a woman aged 65 to 85 with COVID-19, enrolled during active disease.

A few counts support this clone. This chain uses TRBV6-6 with TRBJ1-3, with TRBD1 as a possible D gene (6 bases). With 7 bases removed from V and 0 bases from J, the gap between germline ends came to 10 bases. Germline CDR1 and CDR2: MNHNY and SVGAGI (reference sequence). This CDR3 spans 14 amino acids. In nucleotides, the CDR3 is TGTGCCAGCATGAGGACAGCCTCTGGAAACACCATATATTTT. Amino acid sequence: CASMRTASGNTIYF.

CDR3 DNA sequence: TGTGCCAGCAGTCCTTCCCAGGGAAACACTGAAGCTTTCTTT. Translation gives CASSPSQGNTEAFF. This sequence joins TRBV28 and TRBJ1-1; weak D call: TRBD1 (5 bases). The germline V gene encodes CDR1 MDHEN and CDR2 SYDVKM. V was clipped by 5 bases and J by 2 bases, with 12 bases between them. CDR3 length: 14 residues.

The chain recombines TRBV1 with TRBJ2-1; the listed D gene, TRBD2, was not tested against the DNA. TRBV1 is termed a pseudogene. The CDR3 has 18 amino acids. The CDR3 protein is CTSSPPPGLAVMRNEQFF. CDR3 sequence (DNA): TGCACCAGCAGCCCCCCCCCGGGACTAGCGGTCATGAGGAATGAGCAGTTCTTC.

A few counts support this clone. This chain connects TRBV7-2 to TRBJ2-3, with D possibly being TRBD2 (6 bases). Germline V lookup: CDR1 SGHTA, CDR2 FQGNSA. Trimming left V 3 bases short and J 3 bases short, with 16 bases between. This CDR3 comprises 16 residues. CDR3 nucleotide sequence: TGTGCCAGCAGCTTGGGCCAACTTGGGGGGACAGATACGCAGTATTTT. Amino acid sequence: CASSLGQLGGTDTQYF.

This clone has more than one count but fewer than ten. The chain is built from TRBV7-9 and TRBJ2-7; 10 bases are a match to TRBD1. The CDR3 contains 15 residues. The V and J ends lost 1 base and 4 bases, in that order; junction bases with no gene match: 4. CDR1 and CDR2 (germline): SEHNR, FQNEAQ (reference sequence). In nucleotides, the CDR3 is TGTGCCAGCAGCTTAGTGACAGGGGGCGAATACGAGCAGTACTTC. Its protein is CASSLVTGGEYEQYF.

CDR3 region: CASSALDRGGQPQHF. The DNA of the CDR3 is TGTGCCAGCAGCGCTCTGGACAGGGGAGGTCAGCCCCAGCATTTT. V is TRBV2 and J is TRBJ1-5; TRBD1 agrees at 9 bases. The CDR3 is 15 residues long. V shed 6 bases and J 6 bases; nucleotides not matched to a gene: 9. Germline V gives CDR1 SNHLY, CDR2 FYNNEI.

The table lists this clone with a count of one. This sequence joins TRBV5-1 and TRBJ1-2; TRBD1 agrees at 8 bases. V lost 0 bases and J lost 5; bases outside the gene matches: 9. The CDR3 loop spans 16 amino acids. From germline, CDR1 is SGHRS and CDR2 YFSETQ. The CDR3 is CASSLVSQGARYGYTF. CDR3 nucleotides: TGCGCCAGCAGCTTGGTATCGCAGGGGGCGAGATATGGCTACACCTTC.

J is TRBJ2-1 and V is TRBV7-2, with 8 bases matching TRBD1. Losses at the gene ends were 1 base for V and 0 bases for J; bases not matched to a gene: 5. The CDR3 extends over 17 amino acids. Germline V gene sequence: CDR1 SGHTA, CDR2 FQGNSA. The CDR3 DNA is TGTGCCAGCAGCTTAGGGAGACAGGGGAGCTCCTACAATGAGCAGTTCTTC. This codes for CASSLGRQGSSYNEQFF.

This clone was found once. The chain employs TRBV4-1 and TRBJ2-4, with 9 bases identical to TRBD1. V lost 4 bases to trimming and J lost 10 bases; unmatched junction nucleotides: 2. The CDR3 length is 12 residues. Germline V gene sequence: CDR1 MGHRA, CDR2 YSYEKL. CDR3 protein: CASSPGTGIQYF. In DNA form, the CDR3 reads TGCGCCAGCAGCCCAGGGACAGGGATTCAGTACTTC.

This rearrangement joins TRBV5-1 to TRBJ1-4, with D possibly TRBD1 on 6 matching bases. The CDR3 consists of 13 residues. In germline, CDR1 is SGHRS, CDR2 YFSETQ. V shed 7 bases and J shed 0 bases, with 7 bases lying between them. CDR3 loop: CASAGATNEKLFF. In DNA form, the CDR3 reads TGCGCCAGCGCAGGGGCAACTAATGAAAAACTGTTTTTT.

The J gene is TRBJ1-5, the V gene TRBV20-1; perhaps TRBD1 as D (6 bases). CDR3 length: 14 amino acids. The germline CDR1 and CDR2 sequences are DFQATT and SNEGSKA (reference sequence). V lost 3 bases and J 3 bases, leaving 12 bases between the germline ends. CDR3 DNA sequence: TGCAGTGCTAGTCGGGGGGCTTCCAATCAGCCCCAGCATTTT. It translates to CSASRGASNQPQHF.

The V and J genes are TRBV7-9 and TRBJ1-1, with TRBD1 as a possible D gene (5 bases). The germline V gene has CDR1 SEHNR and CDR2 FQNEAQ (reference sequence). The V gene lost 5 bases and the J gene lost 8 bases, with 15 bases spanning the gap. This CDR3 has 13 amino acids. DNA of the CDR3: TGTGCCAGCAGCAAAACCGCCACAGGCGAAGCTTTCTTT. It is translated as CASSKTATGEAFF.

The chain combines TRBV2 with TRBJ1-5; D possibly corresponds to TRBD1 (5 bases). The germline V and J ends were trimmed by 3 bases and 6 bases, with 12 bases remaining between them. Looked up from germline, CDR1 is SNHLY and CDR2 is FYNNEI. This CDR3 contains 14 residues. DNA for the CDR3: TGTGCCAGCAGTGACCGCGGGGGAGGTCAGCCCCAGCATTTT. Encoded protein: CASSDRGGGQPQHF.

The rearrangement joins TRBV18 to TRBJ1-5, with 7 bases fitting TRBD1. Trimming took 3 bases from V and 2 from J; bases not matched to a gene: 10. This CDR3 is built from 17 residues. The germline V gene encodes CDR1 KGHSH and CDR2 LQKENI. CDR3 sequence: CASSPSPGGDGNQPQHF. In nucleotides, the CDR3 is TGTGCCAGCTCACCGAGTCCAGGGGGTGATGGCAATCAGCCCCAGCATTTT.

This chain connects TRBV11-2 to TRBJ2-3, with 7 nucleotides matching TRBD1. The junction had 5 bases not matched to a gene; V was cut back by 5 bases and J by 0 bases. The CDR3 extends over 15 amino acids. In germline, CDR1 is SGHAT, CDR2 FQNNGV. CDR3 region: CASSRGQYSTDTQYF. CDR3 coding DNA: TGTGCCAGCAGCCGGGGACAGTATAGCACAGATACGCAGTATTTT.

The CDR3 spells CASSHPVRDRGMYGYTF. In nucleotides, the CDR3 is TGCGCCAGCAGCCACCCCGTCCGGGACAGGGGGATGTATGGCTACACCTTC. The chain carries TRBV4-1 and TRBJ1-2; 11 nucleotides align to TRBD1. The V gene end was trimmed by 3 bases and the J gene end by 5 bases; junction bases not matched to a gene: 11. CDR1 MGHRA and CDR2 YSYEKL come from the germline V gene. The CDR3 loop spans 17 amino acids.

This chain joins TRBV15 and TRBJ2-3; possible D gene TRBD2, 6 bases. V lost 4 bases and J lost 10, with 12 bases in between. The CDR3 sequence is 12 residues long. Germline V gene sequence: CDR1 LNHNV, CDR2 YYDKDF (reference sequence). As DNA, the CDR3 is TGTGCCACCAGCACGACTAGGGACGCGCAGTATTTT. It is translated as CATSTTRDAQYF. The whole variable domain, remainder taken from reference TRBV15 and TRBJ2-3, is DAMVIQNPRYQVTQFGKPVTLSCSQTLNHNVMYWYQQKSSQAPKLLFHYYDKDFNNEADTPDNFQSRRPNTSFCFLDIRSPGLGDTAMYLCATSTTRDAQYFGPGTRLTVL.

CDR3 region: CASSFRQGRHTF. CDR3 coding DNA: TGCGCCAGCAGCTTCCGACAGGGTAGACACACCTTC. This chain joins TRBV5-1 and TRBJ1-2, with TRBD1 matching 7 bases. The germline V gene encodes CDR1 SGHRS and CDR2 YFSETQ. The V gene end was trimmed by 2 bases and the J gene end by 12 bases; junction bases not matched to a gene: 7. The CDR3 loop spans 12 amino acids.

J is TRBJ1-1 and V is TRBV11-2, with no clear D. Between the trimmed V and J ends, which lost 2 bases and 2 bases, there was a span of 12 bases. Germline values: CDR1 SGHAT, CDR2 FQNNGV. This CDR3 has 15 residues. The CDR3 nucleotides are TGTGCCAGCAGCTTAAAGAGGGTAGGAAACACTGAAGCTTTCTTT. Its protein product is CASSLKRVGNTEAFF.

The V gene is TRBV30, the J gene TRBJ1-6; 9 nucleotides match TRBD1. CDR1 GTSNPN and CDR2 SVGIG come from the germline V gene (reference sequence). The ends lost 8 bases at V and 4 bases at J; junction bases unmatched: 3. The CDR3 contains 13 residues. In DNA form, the CDR3 reads TGTGCCCACGGACAGGGGTATAATTCACCCCTCCACTTT. Protein: CAHGQGYNSPLHF.

This clone occurred a few times. The V gene is TRBV25-1, the J gene TRBJ1-6; no firm D call. The CDR3 length is 16 residues. V shed 0 bases and J shed 5 bases, with 11 bases lying between them. Germline CDR1 MGHDK, CDR2 SYGVNS. CDR3 protein: CASSEYLADNNSPLHF. The CDR3 DNA reads TGTGCCAGCAGTGAATATCTGGCGGATAATAATTCACCCCTCCACTTT. Full variable domain (missing parts from reference TRBV25-1 and TRBJ1-6): EADIYQTPRYLVIGTGKKITLECSQTMGHDKMYWYQQDPGMELHLIHYSYGVNSTEKGDLSSESTVSRIRTEHFPLTLESARPSHTSQYLCASSEYLADNNSPLHFGNGTRLTVT.

The chain joins TRBV12-3 or TRBV12-4 to TRBJ1-1; D is uncertain. V was trimmed by 3 bases and J by 1 base, leaving 6 bases between them. The CDR3 is 13 residues long. The CDR3 sequence is CASSFPSNTEAFF. CDR3 DNA sequence: TGTGCCAGCAGTTTCCCTTCGAACACTGAAGCTTTCTTT.

This clone was seen a single time. V usage is TRBV29-1 and J usage is TRBJ2-7, with D possibly matching TRBD1 (6 bases). The germline gives CDR1 SQVTM, CDR2 ANQGSEA. Trimming removed 1 base from V and 4 bases from J, with 8 bases in between. The CDR3 runs 12 residues. The CDR3 nucleotides read TGCAGCGTTGAAGTACAGGGATACGAGCAGTACTTC. This gives the protein CSVEVQGYEQYF.

The chain uses TRBV5-8 and TRBJ1-1; D perhaps matches TRBD1 (5 bases). CDR1 SGHTS and CDR2 YDEGEE come from the germline V gene. The CDR3 extends over 14 amino acids. Trimming removed 0 bases from V and 5 bases from J, with 11 bases in between. CDR3 sequence (DNA): TGTGCCAGCAGCTTGGGGCAGGGTGGTACTGAAGCTTTCTTT. Its protein is CASSLGQGGTEAFF.

This chain links TRBV18 with TRBJ2-3, with D maybe TRBD1 (6 bases). This CDR3 comprises 14 residues. Trimming stripped 2 bases from V and 0 bases from J, with 6 bases between. CDR1 and CDR2 (germline): KGHSH, LQKENI. CDR3 nucleotides: TGTGCCAGCTCACCAAGGGGGAGCACAGATACGCAGTATTTT. It translates to CASSPRGSTDTQYF. Variable domain in full (rest from reference TRBV18 and TRBJ2-3): NAGVMQNPRHLVRRRGQEARLRCSPMKGHSHVYWYRQLPEEGLKFMVYLQKENIIDESGMPKERFSAEFPKEGPSILRIQQVVRGDSAAYFCASSPRGSTDTQYFGPGTRLTVL.

The chain carries TRBV9 and TRBJ1-5; the D is unclear. Germline CDR1 reads SGDLS; CDR2 reads YYNGEE. V dropped 2 bases and J dropped 0 bases, with 12 bases sitting between them. CDR3 length: 16 residues. CDR3 protein: CASSVFKGDSNQPQHF. The DNA for the CDR3 is TGTGCCAGCAGCGTGTTTAAGGGAGATAGCAATCAGCCCCAGCATTTT.

The rearrangement uses TRBV18 and TRBJ1-5; D gene unclear. The CDR3 length is 11 residues. The V end lost 5 bases, the J end lost 7 bases, and 6 bases lay between the germline ends. The germline CDR1 and CDR2 sequences are KGHSH and LQKENI. The DNA of the CDR3 is TGTGCCAGCTCATCGGGACAGCCCCAGCATTTT. Protein product: CASSSGQPQHF.

The CDR3 DNA reads TGTGCCAGTAGTAGCCGCGGAGGCTCCTATAATTCACCCCTCCACTTT. Amino acid sequence: CASSSRGGSYNSPLHF. This chain links TRBV19 with TRBJ1-6, with no clear D. The CDR3 is made up of 16 amino acids. Trimming removed 4 bases at V and 0 bases at J, with 10 bases between. Germline V CDR1 and CDR2: LNHDA, SQIVND (reference sequence).